What follows describes a single T cell receptor beta chain. This clonotype was seen at least ten times. Its antigen is not yet known. No clone much larger than this one lies a single base away; base qualities are absent. This specimen comes from a study of neurological immune-mediated disorders (dated by TCRdb to the late 2010s). With respect to the entire study: Among the roughly 34 multiple sclerosis patients, relapsing-remitting MS was present in some 31 and secondary progressive MS was present in 3. The study compared peripheral blood TCR-beta repertoires of HTLV-I-associated myelopathy (HAM/TSP) patients, multiple sclerosis patients and healthy controls using UMI-based sequencing. Alongside PBMC samples, the set of 80 to 130 TCR-beta libraries contained longitudinal samples, technical triplicates, and paired CD4+ and CD8+ T-cell subsets that had been sorted. The cohort was made up of about 65 subjects, consisting of some 15 HAM/TSP patients, about 35 multiple sclerosis patients and 20 healthy controls.

For the unsorted PBMC libraries, 2 million PBMCs were stored in RNAlater at -80 degrees C until RNA extraction and were used to generate the libraries. Multiple sclerosis patients were enrolled in a US clinical protocol under which disease progression was evaluated by magnetic resonance imaging. Peripheral blood was subjected to Ficoll-Hypaque density gradient centrifugation to isolate PBMCs, which were then cryopreserved in liquid nitrogen. cDNA was synthesized by template-switch 5'RACE using a primer carrying a 10-nucleotide random unique molecular identifier by which each TCR transcript was tagged. Over 200 million TCR-beta sequences, covering 15-18 subjects, were produced in each sequencing run. Total RNA was extracted with the RNeasy kit. Using the KAPA Real-time Library Amplification kit, TCR-beta VDJ regions were amplified with primers for the TCR constant region and the 5'RACE anchor. A first PCR added sample indexes and Illumina adaptors, after which a second PCR increased the library yield. After Ampure bead purification, the roughly 650 bp TCR product was size-selected on a 2% E-gel SizeSelection system. Before pooling, libraries had their quality checked on a Bioanalyzer, their concentration measured with Qubit, and their quantity determined with the Kapa Library Quantification kit. An Illumina HiSeq 2500 sequenced the libraries paired-end 2 x 150 bp. To increase sequence diversity, roughly 24-31% phiX was spiked into each library pool. In the source study's methods: The UMI-based MiGEC pipeline processed quality-filtered reads and removed over 75% of raw TCR sequences during error correction. IMGT germline references were used for alignment of VDJ genes, and clonotypes were defined by a unique CDR3 amino acid sequence together with V-J genes. VDJtools evaluated clonal expansion, Shannon diversity and CDR3 relatedness (CalcPairwiseDistances, ClusterSamples); CLCbio workbench built phylogenetic trees. Expanded clones were defined as having at least 8 unique UMIs, based on coefficient-of-variation modelling across technical triplicates. The public sequencing data were trimmed at Q25 with fastp and processed into clonotypes with MiXCR by TCRdb, which kept only in-frame beta chains. Records with the same CDR3 protein are collapsed into one entry carrying the most frequent genes and DNA. These V and J calls derive from TCRdb rather than the authors' analysis. The table for this sample lists fewer than 80,000 distinct CDR3 sequences; less than 6% of them were counted only once. The ten largest clonotypes hold 3% to 4% of the sample.

The paper's findings and limits, for the study overall: In a phylogenetic analysis, the repertoires of 18 out of 34 MS patients fell into a single cluster of related CDR3 sequences, pointing to a possible signature at the repertoire level. TCR clonal expansion was highest in HAM/TSP patients and lowest in MS patients, with MS patients falling below even healthy controls. No identical CDR3 amino acid sequences were shared among expanded clones across subjects, suggesting private TCR-beta repertoires in all groups. No clinical or MRI features were associated with the MS cluster, and the authors said that larger cohorts are needed.

Taken from the germline V gene, the CDR1 and CDR2 loops are MDHEN and SYDVKM. The CDR3 runs 12 residues from the cysteine to the phenylalanine. The kept DNA is CDR3 alone, 36 bases in frame from the first base. Sequenced: PBMCs. The origin of this receptor is a woman aged 50 to 60 with multiple sclerosis. The chain uses TRBV28 and TRBJ1-1; a tentative D match to TRBD1 spans 5 bases. In nucleotide form, the sequence is TGTGCGGCGTCAGGGCTGAGCACTGAAGCTTTCTTT. This is translated as CAASGLSTEAFF.